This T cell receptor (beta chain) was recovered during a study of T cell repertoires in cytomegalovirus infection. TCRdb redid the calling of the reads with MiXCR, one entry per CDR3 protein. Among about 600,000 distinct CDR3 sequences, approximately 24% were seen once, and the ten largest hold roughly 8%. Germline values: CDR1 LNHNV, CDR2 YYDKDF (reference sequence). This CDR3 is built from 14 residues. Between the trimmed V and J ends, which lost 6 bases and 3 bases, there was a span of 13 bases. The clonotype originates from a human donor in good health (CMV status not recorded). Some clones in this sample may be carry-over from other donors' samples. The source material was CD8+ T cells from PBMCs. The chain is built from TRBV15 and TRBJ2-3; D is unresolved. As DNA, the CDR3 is TGTGCCACCAGTACAAGAAGGGATACAGATACGCAGTATTTT. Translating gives CATSTRRDTDTQYF.